The rows below give T cell receptor beta chains drawn from one sample of a study of cytomegalovirus exposure and HLA in healthy donors. Some clones are missing from TCRdb's copy, which holds only in-frame ones; the method was immunoSEQ multiplex PCR. The repertoire includes over 250,000 clones, 87% of them detected once, and roughly 1.2% sits in the top ten. Source material: PBMCs. These receptors were collected from a woman in her twenties or thirties in good health and CMV-seropositive. Each CDR3 is given with its conserved first and last residue. D genes are given only for firm matches. Some rows have no size entry. The others give once, few or many, or a class for an expanded clone.

D: NA
J: TRBJ1-5
size: NA
V: TRBV2
DNA: TGTGCCAGCAGTGCCACAGGGACGGGGAATCAGCCCCAGCATTTT
CDR3: CASSATGTGNQPQHF

D: TRBD2
J: TRBJ2-7
size: NA
V: TRBV5-4
DNA: TGTGCCAGCACCGTTAGCGGGGGGGTTTACGAGCAGTACTTC
CDR3: CASTVSGGVYEQYF

D: NA
J: TRBJ2-7
size: NA
V: TRBV9
DNA: TGTGCCAGCAGCATGGGGGGTCGTGGCTACGAGCAGTACTTC
CDR3: CASSMGGRGYEQYF

D: TRBD2
J: TRBJ2-1
size: NA
V: TRBV29-1
DNA: TGCAGCGGGCGACAAGCGGGGGCCATTAGCTCCTACAATGAGCAGTTCTTC
CDR3: CSGRQAGAISSYNEQFF

D: TRBD1
J: TRBJ2-5
size: once
V: TRBV6-1
DNA: TGTGCCAGCAGTGAACATACCGGGACACTGGGACAGGAGACCCAGTACTTC
CDR3: CASSEHTGTLGQETQYF

D: TRBD1
J: TRBJ2-1
size: NA
V: TRBV7-6
DNA: TGTGCCAGCAGCCATAACGGAGAGGGGACAGGGGAGGCCCCAACTACCTACAATGAGCAGTTCTTC
CDR3: CASSHNGEGTGEAPTTYNEQFF

D: NA
J: TRBJ1-2
size: few
V: TRBV29-1
DNA: TGCAGCGTTGACCGATATGGCTACACCTTC
CDR3: CSVDRYGYTF

D: NA
J: TRBJ2-5
size: NA
V: TRBV5-8
DNA: TGTGCCAGCAGCCCTACGGTTTTTAAGACCCAGTACTTC
CDR3: CASSPTVFKTQYF

D: TRBD1
J: TRBJ1-5
size: NA
V: TRBV28
DNA: TGTGCCAGCAGGAACCGGGACAGGAGTAATCAGCCCCAGCATTTT
CDR3: CASRNRDRSNQPQHF

D: NA
J: TRBJ1-5
size: NA
V: TRBV27
DNA: TGTGCCAGCAGTTACTACCGGGACAGCAATCAGCCCCAGCATTTT
CDR3: CASSYYRDSNQPQHF

D: NA
J: TRBJ2-7
size: NA
V: TRBV18
DNA: TGTGCCAGCTCACCTTGGCAGGGAGGCGACGAGCAGTACTTC
CDR3: CASSPWQGGDEQYF

D: NA
J: TRBJ1-2
size: NA
V: TRBV7-6
DNA: TGTGCCCTCAGGGACGCTAACTATGGCTACACCTTC
CDR3: CALRDANYGYTF

D: TRBD2
J: TRBJ2-7
size: NA
V: TRBV9
DNA: TGTGCCAGCCACGGCCTCGGGACTAGTACCTCGAGGGACTTC
CDR3: CASHGLGTSTSRDF

D: TRBD2
J: TRBJ2-7
size: NA
V: TRBV27
DNA: TGTGCCAGCAGTTCGCTGCTCGGGACTAGTTACGAGCAGTACTTC
CDR3: CASSSLLGTSYEQYF

D: NA
J: TRBJ2-7
size: NA
V: TRBV9
DNA: TGTGCCAGCAGCGCAAACCGGGACTCCCTTGGGTACGAGCAGTACTTC
CDR3: CASSANRDSLGYEQYF

D: TRBD2
J: TRBJ2-1
size: NA
V: TRBV6-5
DNA: TGTGCCAGCAGTCCGGGACTAGCGGGGGGCGAGCAGTTCTTC
CDR3: CASSPGLAGGEQFF

D: NA
J: TRBJ2-2
size: few
V: TRBV9
DNA: TGTGCCAGCAGCGTATGGGGCACCGGGGAGCTGTTTTTT
CDR3: CASSVWGTGELFF

D: NA
J: TRBJ2-2
size: NA
V: TRBV11-2
DNA: TGTGCCAGCAGCTTAGTGGGGGCGAACACCGGGGAGCTGTTTTTT
CDR3: CASSLVGANTGELFF

D: TRBD1
J: TRBJ2-3
size: once
V: TRBV4-3
DNA: TGCGCCAGCAGCCCCCGGCAGGGGGCAGCGGCAGATACGCAGTATTTT
CDR3: CASSPRQGAAADTQYF

D: NA
J: TRBJ1-1
size: NA
V: TRBV5-1
DNA: TGCGCCAGCAGCCGGACTCCTACAGGGTTCGCGAACACTGAAGCTTTCTTT
CDR3: CASSRTPTGFANTEAFF

D: TRBD2
J: TRBJ2-7
size: NA
V: TRBV4-2
DNA: TGTGCCAGCAGCCAAGATTCGAGCGGGGGTTCATCCTACGAGCAGTACTTC
CDR3: CASSQDSSGGSSYEQYF

D: NA
J: TRBJ2-1
size: NA
V: TRBV13
DNA: TGTGCCAGCAGCTCCCCGACAGCCAGTAGCGGCTACAATGAGCAGTTCTTC
CDR3: CASSSPTASSGYNEQFF

D: NA
J: TRBJ2-1
size: once
V: TRBV7-3
DNA: TGTGCCAGCAGCTTCTCCGGTCCTTCTGGGGGATACAATGAGCAGTTCTTC
CDR3: CASSFSGPSGGYNEQFF

D: NA
J: TRBJ2-1
size: once
V: TRBV15
DNA: TGTGCCACCAGCAGAGCTCCCGGGACTGAGGCCTACAATGAGCAGTTCTTC
CDR3: CATSRAPGTEAYNEQFF

D: NA
J: TRBJ1-1
size: NA
V: TRBV7-8
DNA: TGTGCCAGCAGCTTAGCTTCCAGGATGAACACTGAAGCTTTCTTT
CDR3: CASSLASRMNTEAFF

D: TRBD2
J: TRBJ2-5
size: NA
V: TRBV6-4
DNA: TGTGCCAGCAGTGACCGACTAGCGGGAGATAATGAGACCCAGTACTTC
CDR3: CASSDRLAGDNETQYF

D: NA
J: TRBJ1-1
size: NA
V: TRBV5-1
DNA: TGCGCCAGCAGCCCGGGACAAGTGTTCACTGAAGCTTTCTTT
CDR3: CASSPGQVFTEAFF

D: NA
J: TRBJ2-1
size: NA
V: TRBV5-1
DNA: TGCGCCAGCAGCTTGAGTCAGGCCTACAATGAGCAGTTCTTC
CDR3: CASSLSQAYNEQFF

D: NA
J: TRBJ1-3
size: NA
V: TRBV5-1
DNA: TGCGCCAGCAGCTTGTCGGGGGAAGGAAACACCATATATTTT
CDR3: CASSLSGEGNTIYF

D: TRBD1
J: TRBJ2-7
size: NA
V: TRBV28
DNA: TGTGCCAGCAGTTTTTTCCCCTCGACAGGGAACTACGAGCAGTACTTC
CDR3: CASSFFPSTGNYEQYF

D: NA
J: TRBJ2-1
size: once
V: TRBV30
DNA: TGTGCCTGGATACCCCCAGCGTCAACCTACAATGAGCAGTTCTTC
CDR3: CAWIPPASTYNEQFF

D: TRBD2
J: TRBJ2-1
size: NA
V: TRBV7-3
DNA: TGTGCCAGCAGCTTATCCTCGGGGGGGGCCCTCCGGGAGCAGTTCTTC
CDR3: CASSLSSGGALREQFF

D: NA
J: TRBJ2-5
size: NA
V: TRBV2
DNA: TGTGCCAGCAGTGAGTCGGCGGGGGCACAAGAGACCCAGTACTTC
CDR3: CASSESAGAQETQYF

D: NA
J: TRBJ1-5
size: NA
V: TRBV4-2
DNA: TGTGCCAGCAGCCAAGAGGGCAGCAATCAGCCCCAGCATTTT
CDR3: CASSQEGSNQPQHF

D: NA
J: TRBJ2-7
size: NA
V: TRBV5-1
DNA: TGCGCCAGCAGCTTGGTGGGGGCGAGCGACGAGCAGTACTTC
CDR3: CASSLVGASDEQYF

D: TRBD2
J: TRBJ2-2
size: NA
V: TRBV10-3
DNA: TGTGCCATTCCCACTAGCGCGAACACCGGGGAGCTGTTTTTT
CDR3: CAIPTSANTGELFF

D: TRBD2
J: TRBJ2-7
size: NA
V: TRBV2
DNA: TGTGCCAGTACTAGCGGGGATTCCTACGAGCAGTACTTC
CDR3: CASTSGDSYEQYF

D: TRBD1
J: TRBJ1-4
size: NA
V: TRBV29-1
DNA: TGCAGCGTTGGGGACAGGGCAACTAATGAAAAACTGTTTTTT
CDR3: CSVGDRATNEKLFF

D: TRBD1
J: TRBJ1-2
size: NA
V: TRBV27
DNA: TGTGCCAGCAGTTTATCGGGGACAGCAAATGGCTACACCTTC
CDR3: CASSLSGTANGYTF

D: TRBD1
J: TRBJ1-2
size: NA
V: TRBV4-1
DNA: TGCGCCAGTGCGATCAGGACAGGGACCTATGGCTACACCTTC
CDR3: CASAIRTGTYGYTF

D: TRBD2
J: TRBJ2-1
size: once
V: TRBV30
DNA: TGTGCCTGGATCGGCGGGACTAGCGGGAACTACAATGAGCAGTTCTTC
CDR3: CAWIGGTSGNYNEQFF

D: NA
J: TRBJ1-1
size: NA
V: TRBV18
DNA: TGTGCCAGCTCACCAGCAAGGGGCACTGAAGCTTTCTTT
CDR3: CASSPARGTEAFF

D: NA
J: TRBJ2-5
size: NA
V: TRBV25-1
DNA: TGTGCCAGCAGTGACTATGAGACCCAGTACTTC
CDR3: CASSDYETQYF

D: TRBD2
J: TRBJ2-3
size: NA
V: TRBV4-2
DNA: TGTGCCAGCAGCCTCCTAGCGGCTAGCACAGATACGCAGTATTTT
CDR3: CASSLLAASTDTQYF

D: NA
J: TRBJ2-3
size: NA
V: TRBV29-1
DNA: TGCAGCGTTGGGGAGGGGGCGCAGTATTTT
CDR3: CSVGEGAQYF

D: TRBD1
J: TRBJ2-7
size: NA
V: TRBV5-6
DNA: TGTGCCAGCAGCTTAGGGACAGGGGGCGAGCAGTACTTC
CDR3: CASSLGTGGEQYF

D: TRBD1
J: TRBJ1-4
size: NA
V: TRBV29-1
DNA: TGCAGCGTTGCTTCGACAGGGACTAATGAAAAACTGTTTTTT
CDR3: CSVASTGTNEKLFF

D: TRBD2
J: TRBJ2-7
size: NA
V: TRBV29-1
DNA: TGCAGCGTTGGGGGGGGCTACGAGCAGTACTTC
CDR3: CSVGGGYEQYF

D: TRBD1
J: TRBJ1-4
size: NA
V: TRBV29-1
DNA: TGCAGAAGGGACAGGGCTCACTCAACTAATGAAAAACTGTTTTTT
CDR3: CRRDRAHSTNEKLFF

D: TRBD1
J: TRBJ2-7
size: NA
V: TRBV7-2
DNA: TGTGCCAGCAGCTTAGACAGGGGGCGAGTCTACGAGCAGTACTTC
CDR3: CASSLDRGRVYEQYF

D: NA
J: TRBJ2-3
size: once
V: TRBV2
DNA: TGTGCCAGCAGTGAATATGGACTAAACACAGATACGCAGTATTTT
CDR3: CASSEYGLNTDTQYF

D: NA
J: TRBJ1-1
size: NA
V: TRBV6-5
DNA: TGTGCCAGCAGTTCATCAGGGATAGCTGAAGCTTTCTTT
CDR3: CASSSSGIAEAFF